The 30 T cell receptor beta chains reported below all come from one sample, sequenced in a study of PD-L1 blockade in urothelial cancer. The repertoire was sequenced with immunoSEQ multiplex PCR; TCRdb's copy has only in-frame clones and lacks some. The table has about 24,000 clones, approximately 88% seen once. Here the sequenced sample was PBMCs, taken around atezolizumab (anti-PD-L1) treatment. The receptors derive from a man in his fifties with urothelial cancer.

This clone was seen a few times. For the CDR3, the DNA is TGTGCCAGCAGCCGATGGGGAGACAACCAGCCCCAGCATTTT. Residues: CASSRWGDNQPQHF. The chain is built from TRBV5-4 and TRBJ1-5; no clear D gene. Germline CDR1 is SGHNT and CDR2 is YYREEE (reference sequence). V gave up 4 bases and J gave up 7 bases, with 15 bases separating them. CDR3 length: 14 amino acids.

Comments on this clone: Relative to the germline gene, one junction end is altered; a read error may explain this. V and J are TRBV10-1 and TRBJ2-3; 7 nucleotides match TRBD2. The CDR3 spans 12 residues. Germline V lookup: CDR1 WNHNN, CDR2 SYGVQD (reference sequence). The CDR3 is CASSEGRGVTVF. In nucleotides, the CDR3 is TGCGCCAGCAGTGAGGGTCGGGGGGTGACCGTATTT.

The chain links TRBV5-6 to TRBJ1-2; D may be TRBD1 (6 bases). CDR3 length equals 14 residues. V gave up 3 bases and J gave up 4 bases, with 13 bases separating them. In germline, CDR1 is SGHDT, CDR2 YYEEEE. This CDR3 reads CASSYQGFGYGYTF. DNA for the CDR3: TGTGCCAGCAGCTACCAGGGGTTCGGCTATGGCTACACCTTC. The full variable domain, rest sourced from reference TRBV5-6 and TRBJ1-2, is DAGVTQSPTHLIKTRGQQVTLRCSPKSGHDTVSWYQQALGQGPQFIFQYYEEEERQRGNFPDRFSGHQFPNYSSELNVNALLLGDSALYLCASSYQGFGYGYTFGSGTRLTVV.

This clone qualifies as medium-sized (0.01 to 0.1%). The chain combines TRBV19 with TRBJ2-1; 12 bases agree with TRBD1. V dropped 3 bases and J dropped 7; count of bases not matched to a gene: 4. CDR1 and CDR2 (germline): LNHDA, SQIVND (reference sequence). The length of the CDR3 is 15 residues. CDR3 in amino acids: CASSMGQGAWNEQFF. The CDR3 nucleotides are TGTGCCAGTAGTATGGGACAGGGGGCTTGGAATGAGCAGTTCTTC. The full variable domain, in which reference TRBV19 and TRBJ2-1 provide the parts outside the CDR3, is DGGITQSPKYLFRKEGQNVTLSCEQNLNHDAMYWYRQDPGQGLRLIYYSQIVNDFQKGDIAEGYSVSREKKESFPLTVTSAQKNPTAFYLCASSMGQGAWNEQFFGPGTRLTVL.

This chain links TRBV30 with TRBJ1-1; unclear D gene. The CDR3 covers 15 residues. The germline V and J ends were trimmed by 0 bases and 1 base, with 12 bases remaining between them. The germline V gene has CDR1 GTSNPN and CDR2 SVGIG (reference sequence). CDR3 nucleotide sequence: TGTGCCTGGAGTGTAGGAGTCCCCTGGAACACTGAAGCTTTCTTT. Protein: CAWSVGVPWNTEAFF. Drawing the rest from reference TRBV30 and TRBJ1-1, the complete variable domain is SQTIHQWPATLVQPVGSPLSLECTVEGTSNPNLYWYRQAAGRGLQLLFYSVGIGQISSEVPQNLSASRPQDRQFILSSKKLLLSDSGFYLCAWSVGVPWNTEAFFGQGTRLTVV.

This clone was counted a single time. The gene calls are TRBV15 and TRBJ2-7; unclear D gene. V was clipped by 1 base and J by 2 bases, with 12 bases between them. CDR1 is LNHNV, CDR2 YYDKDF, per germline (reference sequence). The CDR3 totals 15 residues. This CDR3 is CATSRGRGDTYEQYF. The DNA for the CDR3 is TGTGCCACCAGCAGAGGCCGCGGAGATACCTACGAGCAGTACTTC.

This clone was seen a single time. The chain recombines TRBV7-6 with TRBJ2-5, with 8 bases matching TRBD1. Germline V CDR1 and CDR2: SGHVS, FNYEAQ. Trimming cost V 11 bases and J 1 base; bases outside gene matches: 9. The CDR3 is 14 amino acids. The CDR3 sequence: CAAGARGPQETQYF. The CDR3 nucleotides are TGTGCCGCCGGGGCCAGGGGGCCCCAAGAGACCCAGTACTTC. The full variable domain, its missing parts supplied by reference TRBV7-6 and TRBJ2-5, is GAGVSQSPRYKVTKRGQDVALRCDPISGHVSLYWYRQALGQGPEFLTYFNYEAQQDKSGLPNDRFSAERPEGSISTLTIQRTEQRDSAMYRCAAGARGPQETQYFGPGTRLLVL.

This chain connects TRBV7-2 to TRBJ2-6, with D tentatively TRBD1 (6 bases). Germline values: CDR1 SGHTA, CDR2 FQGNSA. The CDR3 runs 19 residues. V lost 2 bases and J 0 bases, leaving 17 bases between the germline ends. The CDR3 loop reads CASSLSAMGAGSGANVLTF. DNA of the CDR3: TGTGCCAGCAGCTTAAGCGCTATGGGGGCAGGCTCTGGGGCCAACGTCCTGACTTTC.

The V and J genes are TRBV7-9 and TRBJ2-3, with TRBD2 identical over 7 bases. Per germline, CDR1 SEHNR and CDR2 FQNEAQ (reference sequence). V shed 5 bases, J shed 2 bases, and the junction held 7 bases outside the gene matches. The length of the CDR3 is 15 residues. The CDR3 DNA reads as TGTGCCAGCAGCCCCTCGGGAGGTTCCACAGATACGCAGTATTTT. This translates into CASSPSGGSTDTQYF.

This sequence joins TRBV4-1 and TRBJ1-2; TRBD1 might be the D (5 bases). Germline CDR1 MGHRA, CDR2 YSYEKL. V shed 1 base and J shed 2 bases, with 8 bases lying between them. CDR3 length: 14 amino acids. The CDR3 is CASSQGGTNYGYTF. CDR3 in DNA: TGCGCCAGCAGCCAAGGGGGCACAAACTATGGCTACACCTTC.

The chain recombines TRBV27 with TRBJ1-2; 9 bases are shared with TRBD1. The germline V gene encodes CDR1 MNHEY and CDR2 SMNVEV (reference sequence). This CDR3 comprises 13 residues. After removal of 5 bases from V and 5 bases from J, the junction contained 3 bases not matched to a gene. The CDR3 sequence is CASSLGTGYGYTF. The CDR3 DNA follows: TGTGCCAGCAGTCTTGGGACAGGGTATGGCTACACCTTC.

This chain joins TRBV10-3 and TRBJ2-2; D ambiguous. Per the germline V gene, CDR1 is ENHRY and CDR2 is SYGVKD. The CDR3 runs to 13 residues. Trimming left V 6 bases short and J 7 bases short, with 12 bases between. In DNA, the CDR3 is TGTGCCATCAGCTCTAGTTTGGGCGGGGAGCTGTTTTTT. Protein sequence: CAISSSLGGELFF.

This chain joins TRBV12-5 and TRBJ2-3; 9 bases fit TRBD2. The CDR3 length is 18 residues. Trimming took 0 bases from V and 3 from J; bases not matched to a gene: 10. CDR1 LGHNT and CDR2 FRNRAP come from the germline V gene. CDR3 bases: TGTGCTAGTGGTTTGGTGGGATTGGGCGGGAGGGCAACAGATACGCAGTATTTT. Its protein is CASGLVGLGGRATDTQYF.

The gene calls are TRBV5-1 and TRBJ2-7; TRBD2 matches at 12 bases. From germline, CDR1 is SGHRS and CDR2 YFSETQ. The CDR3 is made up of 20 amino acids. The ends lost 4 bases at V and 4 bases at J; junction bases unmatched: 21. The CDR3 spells CASSKVVGPSGRAVGYEQYF. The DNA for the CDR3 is TGCGCCAGCAGCAAGGTAGTAGGCCCTAGCGGGAGGGCCGTTGGTTACGAGCAGTACTTC.

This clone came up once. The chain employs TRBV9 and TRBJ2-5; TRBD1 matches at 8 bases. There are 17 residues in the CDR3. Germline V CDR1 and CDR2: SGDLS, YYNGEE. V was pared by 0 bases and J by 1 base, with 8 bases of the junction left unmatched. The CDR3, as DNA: TGTGCCAGCAGCGTAGGGACAGGGATGAGAGTCCAAGAGACCCAGTACTTC. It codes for CASSVGTGMRVQETQYF.

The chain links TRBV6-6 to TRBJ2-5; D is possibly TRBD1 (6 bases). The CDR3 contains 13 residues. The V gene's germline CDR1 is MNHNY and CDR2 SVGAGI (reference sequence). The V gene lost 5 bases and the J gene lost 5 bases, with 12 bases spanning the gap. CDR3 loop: CASSTGIRETQYF. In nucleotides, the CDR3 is TGTGCCAGCAGTACAGGGATTCGGGAGACCCAGTACTTC.

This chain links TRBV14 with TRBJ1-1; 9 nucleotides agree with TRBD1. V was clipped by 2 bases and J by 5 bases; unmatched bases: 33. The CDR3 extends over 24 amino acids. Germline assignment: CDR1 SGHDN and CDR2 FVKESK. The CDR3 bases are TGTGCCAGCAGCCAACGATCGCTCCGGCCTTGGCAGGCCCCCCGGGACAGGGCGCATACTGAAGCTTTCTTT. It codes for CASSQRSLRPWQAPRDRAHTEAFF.

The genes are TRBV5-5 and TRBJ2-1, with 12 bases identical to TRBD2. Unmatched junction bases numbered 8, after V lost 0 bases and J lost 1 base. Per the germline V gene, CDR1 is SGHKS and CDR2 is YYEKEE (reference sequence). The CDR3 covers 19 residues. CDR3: CASSLAASGREGSYNEQFF. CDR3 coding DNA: TGTGCCAGCAGCTTGGCCGCTAGCGGGAGGGAAGGGTCCTACAATGAGCAGTTCTTC.

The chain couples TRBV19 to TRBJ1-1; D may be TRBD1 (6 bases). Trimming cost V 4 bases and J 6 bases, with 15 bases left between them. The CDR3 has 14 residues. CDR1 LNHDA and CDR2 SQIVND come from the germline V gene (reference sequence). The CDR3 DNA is TGTGCCAGTAGTAGCGACAGGTCCATAGCTGAAGCTTTCTTT. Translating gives CASSSDRSIAEAFF.

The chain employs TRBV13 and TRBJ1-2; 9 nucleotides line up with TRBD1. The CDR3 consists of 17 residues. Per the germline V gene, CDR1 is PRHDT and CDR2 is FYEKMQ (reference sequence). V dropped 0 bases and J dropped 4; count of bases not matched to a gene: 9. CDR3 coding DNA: TGTGCCAGCAGCTTAGGCCCCTGGGACAGGGTTTTCTATGGCTACACCTTC. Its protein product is CASSLGPWDRVFYGYTF.

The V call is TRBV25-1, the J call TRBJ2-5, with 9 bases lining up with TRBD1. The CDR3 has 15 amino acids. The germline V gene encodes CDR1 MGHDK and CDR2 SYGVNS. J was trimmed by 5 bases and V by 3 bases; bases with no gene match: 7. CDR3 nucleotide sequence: TGTGCCAGCAGTGACTCCGGGACAGGGACTGAGACCCAGTACTTC. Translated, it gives CASSDSGTGTETQYF.

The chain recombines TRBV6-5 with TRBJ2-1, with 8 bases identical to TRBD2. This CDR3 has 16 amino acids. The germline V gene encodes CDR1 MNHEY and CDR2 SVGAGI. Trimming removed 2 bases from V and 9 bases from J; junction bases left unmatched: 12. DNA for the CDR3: TGTGCCAGCAGTTACCTTGGCGGGAGGAAGGGAAGTGAGCAGTTCTTC. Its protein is CASSYLGGRKGSEQFF.

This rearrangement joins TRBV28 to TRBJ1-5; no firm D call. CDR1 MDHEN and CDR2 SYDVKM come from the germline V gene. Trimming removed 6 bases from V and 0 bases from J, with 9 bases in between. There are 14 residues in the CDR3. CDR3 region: CASRPGYSNQPQHF. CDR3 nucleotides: TGTGCCAGCAGGCCAGGATATAGCAATCAGCCCCAGCATTTT.

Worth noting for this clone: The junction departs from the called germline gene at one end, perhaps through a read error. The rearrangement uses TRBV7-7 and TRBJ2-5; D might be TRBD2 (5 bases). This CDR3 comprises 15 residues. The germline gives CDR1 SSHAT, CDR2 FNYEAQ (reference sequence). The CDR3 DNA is TGTGCTAGCAGCCCCGGACTCGGGAACCAAGAGACCCAGTACTTC. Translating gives CASSPGLGNQETQYF.

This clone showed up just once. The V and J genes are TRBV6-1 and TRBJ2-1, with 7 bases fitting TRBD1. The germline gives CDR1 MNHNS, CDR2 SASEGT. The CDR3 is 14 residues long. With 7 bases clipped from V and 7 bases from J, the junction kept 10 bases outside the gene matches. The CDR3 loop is CASTHPPRGNEQFF. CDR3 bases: TGTGCCAGCACCCATCCTCCCAGGGGGAATGAGCAGTTCTTC.

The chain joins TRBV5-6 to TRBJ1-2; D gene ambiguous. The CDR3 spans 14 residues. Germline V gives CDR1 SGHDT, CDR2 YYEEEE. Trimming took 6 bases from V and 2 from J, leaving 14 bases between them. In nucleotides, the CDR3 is TGTGCCAGCAACCGAGGCAGCCTAAACTATGGCTACACCTTC. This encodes CASNRGSLNYGYTF.

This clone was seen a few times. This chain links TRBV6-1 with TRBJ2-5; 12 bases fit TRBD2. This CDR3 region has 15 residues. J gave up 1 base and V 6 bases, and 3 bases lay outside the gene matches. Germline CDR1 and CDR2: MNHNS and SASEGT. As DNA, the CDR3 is TGTGCCAGCAGCGGACTAGCGGGGACCCAAGAGACCCAGTACTTC. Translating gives CASSGLAGTQETQYF.

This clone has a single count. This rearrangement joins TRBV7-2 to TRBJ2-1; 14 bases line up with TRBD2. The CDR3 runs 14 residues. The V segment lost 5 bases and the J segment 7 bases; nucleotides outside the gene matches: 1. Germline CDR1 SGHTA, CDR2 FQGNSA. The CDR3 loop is CASSGTSGRNEQFF. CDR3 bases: TGTGCCAGCAGCGGGACTAGCGGGAGAAATGAGCAGTTCTTC.

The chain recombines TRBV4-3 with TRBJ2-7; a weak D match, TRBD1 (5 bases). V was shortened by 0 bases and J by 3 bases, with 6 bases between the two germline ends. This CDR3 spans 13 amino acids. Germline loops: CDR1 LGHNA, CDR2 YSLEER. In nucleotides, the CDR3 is TGCGCCAGCAGCCAAGACAGGGACTACGAGCAGTACTTC. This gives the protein CASSQDRDYEQYF.

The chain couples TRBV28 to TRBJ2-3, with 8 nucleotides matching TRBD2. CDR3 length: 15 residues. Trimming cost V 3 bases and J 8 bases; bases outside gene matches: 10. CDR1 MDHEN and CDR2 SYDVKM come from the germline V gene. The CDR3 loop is CASSLKLAVLGTQYF. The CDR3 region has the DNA TGTGCCAGCAGTTTGAAACTAGCGGTTCTCGGTACGCAGTATTTT.